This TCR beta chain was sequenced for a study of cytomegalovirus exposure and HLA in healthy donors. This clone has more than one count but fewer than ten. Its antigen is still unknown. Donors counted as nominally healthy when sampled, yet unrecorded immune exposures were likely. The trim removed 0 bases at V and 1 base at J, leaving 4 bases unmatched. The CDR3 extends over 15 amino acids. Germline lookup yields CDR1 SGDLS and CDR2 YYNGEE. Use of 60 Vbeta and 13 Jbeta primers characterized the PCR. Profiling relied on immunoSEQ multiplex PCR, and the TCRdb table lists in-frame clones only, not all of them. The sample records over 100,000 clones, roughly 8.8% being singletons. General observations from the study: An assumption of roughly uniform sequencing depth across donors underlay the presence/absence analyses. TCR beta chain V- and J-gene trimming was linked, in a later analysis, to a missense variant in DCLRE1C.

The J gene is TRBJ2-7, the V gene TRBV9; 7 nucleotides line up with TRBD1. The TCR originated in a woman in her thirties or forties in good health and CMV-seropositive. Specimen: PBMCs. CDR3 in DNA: TGTGCCAGCAGCGTAGGGGACAGCCTATCCTACGAGCAGTACTTC. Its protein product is CASSVGDSLSYEQYF. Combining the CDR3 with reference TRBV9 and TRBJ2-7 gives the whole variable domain DSGVTQTPKHLITATGQRVTLRCSPRSGDLSVYWYQQSLDQGLQFLIQYYNGEERAKGNILERFSAQQFPDLHSELNLSSLELGDSALYFCASSVGDSLSYEQYFGPGTRLTVT.